This passage covers 31 T cell receptor beta chains from one sample sequenced in a study of blood T cell repertoires in COVID-19 (dated by TCRdb to 2018 to 2020). Receptor libraries were prepared by the immunoSEQ multiplex PCR assay. TCRdb re-hosts the immuneACCESS table, in-frame sequences only. Its copies lack some clones; in the studies checked, an unresolved V gene accounts for under half of them, and the cause for the rest is not known. Present in this sample are 90,000 to 120,000 clones, roughly 84% of which were seen just once. The ten largest clonotypes hold over 4% of the sample. The sample taken for sequencing was peripheral blood. Receptors were obtained from a human donor in a cohort sampled during active COVID-19.

This clone is a singleton in its sample. The rearrangement uses TRBV5-4 and TRBJ2-1; TRBD1 might be the D (6 bases). There are 16 residues in the CDR3. V was cut by 4 bases and J by 8 bases, with 22 bases left in between. From germline, CDR1 is SGHNT and CDR2 YYREEE (reference sequence). CDR3 amino acids: CASSLDRSFFTDEQFF. CDR3 DNA: TGTGCCAGCAGCCTCGACAGGTCCTTCTTCACCGATGAGCAGTTCTTC.

The sample holds one count of this clone. The chain links TRBV5-6 to TRBJ2-1; 9 bases match TRBD2. Germline assignment: CDR1 SGHDT and CDR2 YYEEEE. After removal of 0 bases from V and 9 bases from J, the junction contained 10 bases not matched to a gene. This CDR3 has 16 amino acids. As DNA, the CDR3 is TGTGCCAGCAGCTTGGGGAGCGGGAGGCTGCTTGGTGAGCAGTTCTTC. It encodes CASSLGSGRLLGEQFF. Supplemented by reference TRBV5-6 and TRBJ2-1, the full variable domain reads DAGVTQSPTHLIKTRGQQVTLRCSPKSGHDTVSWYQQALGQGPQFIFQYYEEEERQRGNFPDRFSGHQFPNYSSELNVNALLLGDSALYLCASSLGSGRLLGEQFFGPGTRLTVL.

The chain has TRBV28 and TRBJ1-2, with a tentative D call TRBD1 (6 bases). The CDR3 is made up of 20 amino acids. V gave up 4 bases and J gave up 0 bases, with 27 bases separating them. Germline assignment: CDR1 MDHEN and CDR2 SYDVKM. DNA for the CDR3: TGTGCCAGCAGTTCCGTCCCGGGACAAGACTCCGGCCCAGCTAACTATGGCTACACCTTC. The encoded protein is CASSSVPGQDSGPANYGYTF.

The chain carries TRBV7-9 and TRBJ1-2; TRBD1 aligns across 9 bases. CDR3 length: 13 residues. CDR1 SEHNR and CDR2 FQNEAQ come from the germline V gene (reference sequence). With V trimmed by 3 bases and J by 8 bases, 4 bases remained unmatched. The CDR3 DNA reads as TGTGCCAGCAGCTTGCTACAGGGGGCCGGCTACACCTTC. Amino acids: CASSLLQGAGYTF.

V usage is TRBV19 and J usage is TRBJ1-1; no definite D call. From germline, CDR1 is LNHDA and CDR2 SQIVND (reference sequence). V lost 6 bases, J lost 1 base, and 12 bases lay in between. CDR3 length: 14 amino acids. CDR3 sequence: CASSQREGNTEAFF. The CDR3 coding sequence is TGTGCCAGTAGCCAAAGAGAGGGGAACACTGAAGCTTTCTTT.

This clone was seen just once. V gene TRBV7-2 combines with J gene TRBJ2-5, with 7 bases lining up with TRBD2. Germline V lookup: CDR1 SGHTA, CDR2 FQGNSA. Unmatched junction bases numbered 8, after V lost 5 bases and J lost 5 bases. The CDR3 spans 14 residues. The CDR3 protein is CASSAAGSRETQYF. In nucleotides, the CDR3 is TGTGCCAGCAGCGCAGCGGGGTCCCGGGAGACCCAGTACTTC. The whole variable domain, filled in from reference TRBV7-2 and TRBJ2-5, reads GAGVSQSPSNKVTEKGKDVELRCDPISGHTALYWYRQSLGQGLEFLIYFQGNSAPDKSGLPSDRFSAERTGGSVSTLTIQRTQQEDSAVYLCASSAAGSRETQYFGPGTRLLVL.

The gene calls are TRBV5-1 and TRBJ1-3; TRBD1 matches 7 bases. The J segment lost 4 bases and the V segment lost 3 bases, leaving 4 bases of the junction unmatched. Germline V lookup: CDR1 SGHRS, CDR2 YFSETQ. This CDR3 contains 14 residues. This chain's CDR3 is CASSSTGAGNTIYF. For the CDR3, the DNA is TGCGCCAGCAGCTCAACAGGGGCGGGAAACACCATATATTTT.

The rearrangement uses TRBV19 and TRBJ2-2, with D perhaps TRBD1 (6 bases). CDR1 and CDR2 (germline): LNHDA, SQIVND (reference sequence). Deletions cut 5 bases from V and 3 bases from J, with 16 bases between. This CDR3 is 16 amino acids long. The CDR3 region is CASSLSRGGDTGELFF. The CDR3 DNA sequence: TGTGCCAGTAGTCTATCCCGAGGGGGAGACACCGGGGAGCTGTTTTTT.

The CDR3 DNA sequence: TGTGCCAGTAGTAGCGGGGTCGGGACCGGGGAGCTGTTTTTT. Its translation: CASSSGVGTGELFF. The J gene is TRBJ2-2, the V gene TRBV19, with TRBD2 as a possible D gene (6 bases). The length of the CDR3 is 14 residues. Trimming shortened V by 4 bases and J by 5 bases, and 11 bases separated the two germline ends. Germline CDR1 is LNHDA and CDR2 is SQIVND (reference sequence).

The chain has TRBV28 and TRBJ1-4, with D perhaps TRBD1 (5 bases). Germline V gene lookup returns CDR1 MDHEN and CDR2 SYDVKM. This CDR3 contains 14 residues. V lost 10 bases, J lost 2 bases, and 14 bases lay in between. The CDR3 bases are TGTGCCACTGGGGGGGATGCGACTAATGAAAAACTGTTTTTT. This encodes CATGGDATNEKLFF.

The chain employs TRBV18 and TRBJ1-1, with D maybe TRBD1 (5 bases). There are 13 residues in the CDR3. The germline V and J ends were trimmed by 0 bases and 10 bases, with 12 bases remaining between them. Per germline, CDR1 KGHSH and CDR2 LQKENI. The CDR3 loop is CASSPPGQGVAFF. DNA of the CDR3: TGTGCCAGCTCACCACCGGGGCAGGGCGTAGCTTTCTTT.

The J gene is TRBJ2-2, the V gene TRBV30; 9 nucleotides agree with TRBD2. Germline V CDR1 and CDR2: GTSNPN, SVGIG (reference sequence). The CDR3 has 16 residues. Unmatched junction bases numbered 5, after V lost 3 bases and J lost 0 bases. The CDR3 sequence is CAWSSGRTTNTGELFF. In nucleotides, the CDR3 is TGTGCCTGGAGCAGCGGGAGGACAACGAACACCGGGGAGCTGTTTTTT. Based on the CDR3 plus reference TRBV30 and TRBJ2-2, the full variable domain is SQTIHQWPATLVQPVGSPLSLECTVEGTSNPNLYWYRQAAGRGLQLLFYSVGIGQISSEVPQNLSASRPQDRQFILSSKKLLLSDSGFYLCAWSSGRTTNTGELFFGEGSRLTVL.

The chain combines TRBV11-2 with TRBJ2-7, with 8 bases that match TRBD1. Trimming cost V 1 base and J 2 bases; bases outside gene matches: 1. The CDR3 contains 14 residues. The germline V gene has CDR1 SGHAT and CDR2 FQNNGV. CDR3 nucleotide sequence: TGTGCCAGCAGCTTAGGGACAGGGACCTACGAGCAGTACTTC. This codes for CASSLGTGTYEQYF.

The chain links TRBV5-6 to TRBJ2-3; 9 bases fit TRBD1. The trim removed 4 bases at V and 13 bases at J, leaving 4 bases unmatched. The CDR3 length is 11 residues. Germline loops: CDR1 SGHDT, CDR2 YYEEEE. The CDR3 DNA follows: TGTGCCAGCAGCCGGGACAGGGTTAAGTATTTT. It encodes CASSRDRVKYF.

This clone was recorded once. V and J are TRBV19 and TRBJ2-1; maybe TRBD2 (6 bases). The CDR3 is 16 amino acids. Germline values: CDR1 LNHDA, CDR2 SQIVND (reference sequence). V lost 5 bases to trimming and J lost 0 bases, with 14 bases between them. CDR3 amino acids: CASSGTSPSSYNEQFF. The CDR3 DNA reads as TGTGCCAGTAGTGGGACTTCTCCGAGCTCCTACAATGAGCAGTTCTTC.

The chain couples TRBV2 to TRBJ2-7; 9 positions match TRBD2. This CDR3 is 14 amino acids long. Germline loops: CDR1 SNHLY, CDR2 FYNNEI. Trimming took 8 bases from V and 2 from J; bases not matched to a gene: 7. In DNA form, the CDR3 reads TGTGCCAGCGGGGCAGCGGGAGGCGCCTACGAGCAGTACGTC. Amino acid sequence: CASGAAGGAYEQYV.

This clone was recorded once. The rearrangement uses TRBV21-1 and TRBJ2-2; the table's D call, TRBD2, has no DNA check behind it. TRBV21-1 constitutes a pseudogene. The CDR3 length is 18 residues. CDR3: CASSKRRYREGNTGELFF. CDR3 bases: TGTGCCAGCAGCAAAAGGCGCTACAGGGAGGGCAACACCGGGGAGCTGTTTTTT.

This clone has just a few counts. The V and J genes are TRBV29-1 and TRBJ1-1; 10 bases fit TRBD1. J gave up 5 bases and V 6 bases, and 9 bases lay outside the gene matches. CDR1 is SQVTM and CDR2 is ANQGSEA in the germline V gene. The CDR3 covers 14 residues. CDR3 in DNA: TGCAGCGTCCAACAGGACAGGGGGAGGACTGAAGCTTTCTTT. It specifies CSVQQDRGRTEAFF.

V gene TRBV7-9 combines with J gene TRBJ1-5; TRBD1 agrees at 12 bases. From germline, CDR1 is SEHNR and CDR2 FQNEAQ (reference sequence). This CDR3 is 18 amino acids long. V lost 1 base to trimming and J lost 0 bases; unmatched junction nucleotides: 4. Here the CDR3 DNA reads TGTGCCAGCAGCTTAGGTGGGACAGGGGGCTATAGCAATCAGCCCCAGCATTTT. Amino acids: CASSLGGTGGYSNQPQHF.

The rearrangement uses TRBV18 and TRBJ2-1, with 8 bases matching TRBD1. The CDR3 contains 16 residues. With V trimmed by 2 bases and J by 0 bases, 3 bases remained unmatched. Germline lookup yields CDR1 KGHSH and CDR2 LQKENI. CDR3 residues: CASSPRTGSSYNEQFF. The CDR3 nucleotides are TGTGCCAGCTCACCAAGGACAGGGAGCTCCTACAATGAGCAGTTCTTC.

This chain joins TRBV9 and TRBJ1-1; D is unclear. The ends were cut back, 1 base at V and 0 bases at J, with 7 bases in the middle. The CDR3 is 14 residues long. From germline, CDR1 is SGDLS and CDR2 YYNGEE. CDR3 residues: CASSVRGMNTEAFF. In DNA, the CDR3 is TGTGCCAGCAGCGTAAGAGGAATGAACACTGAAGCTTTCTTT.

The chain couples TRBV6-5 to TRBJ1-6; no clear D. Germline lookup yields CDR1 MNHEY and CDR2 SVGAGI. V was cut by 6 bases and J by 10 bases, with 19 bases left in between. CDR3 size: 15 residues. CDR3 in DNA: TGTGCCAGCAGACCCCCGGGAGAGGAGAGATCACCCCTCCACTTT. Its protein is CASRPPGEERSPLHF.

The V and J genes are TRBV7-8 and TRBJ1-3, with a possible D match to TRBD1 (6 bases). This CDR3 is 15 amino acids long. V was trimmed by 4 bases and J by 1 base, leaving 11 bases between them. Per germline, CDR1 SGHVS and CDR2 FQNEAQ. CDR3 in amino acids: CASSSAGVSGNTIYF. The CDR3 region has the DNA TGTGCCAGCAGCTCAGCAGGGGTATCTGGAAACACCATATATTTT.

This clone occurred a few times. The chain uses TRBV29-1 and TRBJ1-1; the match to TRBD1 covers 11 bases. This CDR3 spans 15 amino acids. The germline gives CDR1 SQVTM, CDR2 ANQGSEA. J was trimmed by 4 bases and V by 2 bases; bases with no gene match: 6. DNA for the CDR3: TGCAGCGTTGAAAAATTTGGGACAGGGGGCACTGAAGCTTTCTTT. Residues: CSVEKFGTGGTEAFF.

The genes are TRBV4-3 and TRBJ1-1; D might be TRBD1 (6 bases). This CDR3 contains 14 residues. V lost 0 bases and J 10 bases, leaving 15 bases between the germline ends. CDR1 and CDR2 from the germline V gene are LGHNA and YSLEER. The CDR3 loop is CASSQDIGGDGAFF. The CDR3 DNA follows: TGCGCCAGCAGCCAAGATATAGGGGGGGATGGAGCTTTCTTT.

The V call is TRBV28, the J call TRBJ1-3, with 10 bases identical to TRBD1. This CDR3 region has 16 residues. Germline CDR1 MDHEN, CDR2 SYDVKM. With V trimmed by 2 bases and J by 3 bases, 4 bases remained unmatched. The CDR3 bases are TGTGCCAGCAGTTTAACAGGGACAGGGGATGGAAACACCATATATTTT. This translates into CASSLTGTGDGNTIYF.

CDR3 bases: TGTGCCAGCAGCGTAGGAGGTAGCGGGACCTCCTACAATGAGCAGTTCTTC. Amino acid sequence: CASSVGGSGTSYNEQFF. J is TRBJ2-1 and V is TRBV9; 8 nucleotides match TRBD2. V lost 0 bases and J lost 0; bases outside the gene matches: 5. The CDR3 loop spans 17 amino acids. Germline CDR1 is SGDLS and CDR2 is YYNGEE.

J is TRBJ2-2 and V is TRBV19, with TRBD2 identical over 9 bases. The CDR3 loop spans 15 amino acids. V gave up 1 base and J gave up 5 bases; unmatched junction bases: 2. CDR1 is LNHDA, CDR2 SQIVND, per germline (reference sequence). The CDR3 DNA reads as TGTGCCAGTAGTATAGTCCTAGCGGGAACCGGGGAGCTGTTTTTT. Translating gives CASSIVLAGTGELFF. The full variable domain, completed using reference TRBV19 and TRBJ2-2, is DGGITQSPKYLFRKEGQNVTLSCEQNLNHDAMYWYRQDPGQGLRLIYYSQIVNDFQKGDIAEGYSVSREKKESFPLTVTSAQKNPTAFYLCASSIVLAGTGELFFGEGSRLTVL.

This rearrangement joins TRBV2 to TRBJ1-2, with D perhaps TRBD1 (5 bases). V was pared by 6 bases and J by 7 bases, with 15 bases between. Germline loops: CDR1 SNHLY, CDR2 FYNNEI. The CDR3 is made up of 13 amino acids. CDR3 region: CASRGKGLGGYTF. Here the CDR3 DNA reads TGTGCCAGCAGAGGGAAGGGGCTGGGTGGCTACACCTTC.

The chain employs TRBV5-4 and TRBJ2-5, with D possibly matching TRBD1 (6 bases). The CDR3 is made up of 15 amino acids. The ends were cut back, 4 bases at V and 5 bases at J, with 18 bases in the middle. Germline assignment: CDR1 SGHNT and CDR2 YYREEE (reference sequence). CDR3 coding DNA: TGTGCCAGCAGCCCCGCGGTAGGGGGTGGGGAGACCCAGTACTTC. This translates into CASSPAVGGGETQYF.

V is TRBV18 and J is TRBJ2-1; D remains unclear. CDR1 is KGHSH and CDR2 is LQKENI in the germline V gene. V was shortened by 5 bases and J by 5 bases, with 10 bases between the two germline ends. This CDR3 is 13 amino acids long. The CDR3 nucleotides read TGTGCCAGCTCAAATACAGCAAACAATGAGCAGTTCTTC. Its translation: CASSNTANNEQFF.